The present TCR beta chain was sequenced within a study of T cells expressing NK-cell markers (dated by TCRdb to 2020 to 2021). A note on the overall study: In sorted CD3+CD56+NKG2C+, CD3+CD56+NKG2C- and CD3+CD56-NKG2C+ T-cell subsets from about eight donors, TCR beta-chain repertoires were profiled. Among the eight sequenced donors, only one was HCMV-seronegative, while the other seven were HCMV-seropositive. All eight donors whose samples were sequenced were randomly selected healthy volunteers, three of them men and five women. Illumina HiSeq 2000/2500, MiSeq or NextSeq was used to sequence libraries as 2 x 150 bp reads.

Remarks on this clonotype: There is no known antigen for this receptor.

What the work shows at the level of the full study, not this receptor alone: Whether the expanded NKG2C-expressing T cell clones were specific for HCMV antigens remained unclear. Those dominant clonotypes were again the most abundant among CD3+CD56-NKG2C+ cells in several donors, at about 25-60.1%. In roughly six donors, the dominant CD3+CD56+NKG2C+ clonotypes were among the top 10 CD8+ clonotypes and accounted for roughly 1.0-8% of CD8+ T cells.

HCMV-specific IgG was detected in serum with a commercial ELISA kit to determine HCMV serostatus. Peripheral blood mononuclear cells were isolated from blood by Ficoll density gradient centrifugation. Measured from the cysteine to the phenylalanine, the CDR3 is 15 residues long. DNA for this receptor is not on file. CDR1 and CDR2 are drawn from the germline V gene (reference sequence): DFQATT, SNEGSKA. The instrument given in TCRdb is Illumina HiSeq 2000. The TCR beta cDNA libraries were made using 5'RACE template switching, a step that added both a universal primer site and unique molecular identifiers. cDNA synthesis was primed from the TCR beta constant segment, followed by two successive PCR amplification steps. The original methods were these. Reads were demultiplexed and grouped by UMI with MIGEC, and clonotypes were assembled and quantified with MiTCR. To exclude erroneous sequences, any TCR cDNA sequence not supported by at least two reads was discarded. Downstream repertoire analysis used the tcR package, and clonotypes were matched across fractions by CDR3 nucleotide sequence plus V segment. Antigen specificity was annotated against VDJdb with VDJmatch, allowing one amino acid substitution in CDR3. TCRdb reprocessed the reads, reporting each CDR3 protein sequence once and no DNA. The V and J calls and clone size are TCRdb's, not the authors'. The table of this sample itemizes more than 20,000 distinct CDR3 sequences. The leading ten clones occupy around 60% of the sample.

The sample consisted of blood T cells: a sorted CD56 or NKG2C T cell subset, CD4+ or CD8+ T cells, or bulk PBMC T cells (not recorded which). This receptor chain uses TRBV20-1 and TRBJ2-3. The sequence was collected from a man aged 18-75 years in good health. The CDR3 region reads CSARPTEWDTDTQYF.